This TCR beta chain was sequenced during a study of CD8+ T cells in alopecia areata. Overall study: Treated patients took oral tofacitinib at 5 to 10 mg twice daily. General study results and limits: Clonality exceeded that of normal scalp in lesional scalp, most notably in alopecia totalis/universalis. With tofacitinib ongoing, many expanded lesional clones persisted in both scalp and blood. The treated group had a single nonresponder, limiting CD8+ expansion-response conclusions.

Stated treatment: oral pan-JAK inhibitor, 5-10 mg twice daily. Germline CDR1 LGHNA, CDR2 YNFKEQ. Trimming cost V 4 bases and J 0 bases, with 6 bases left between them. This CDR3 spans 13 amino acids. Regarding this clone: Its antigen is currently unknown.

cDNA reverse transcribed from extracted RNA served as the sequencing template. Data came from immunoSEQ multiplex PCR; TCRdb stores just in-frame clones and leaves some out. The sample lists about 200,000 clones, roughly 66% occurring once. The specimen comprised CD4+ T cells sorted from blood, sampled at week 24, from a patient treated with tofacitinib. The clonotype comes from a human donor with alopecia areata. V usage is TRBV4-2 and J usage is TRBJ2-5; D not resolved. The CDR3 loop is CASSLGDQETQYF. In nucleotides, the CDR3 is TGTGCCAGCAGCCTCGGCGACCAAGAGACCCAGTACTTC.